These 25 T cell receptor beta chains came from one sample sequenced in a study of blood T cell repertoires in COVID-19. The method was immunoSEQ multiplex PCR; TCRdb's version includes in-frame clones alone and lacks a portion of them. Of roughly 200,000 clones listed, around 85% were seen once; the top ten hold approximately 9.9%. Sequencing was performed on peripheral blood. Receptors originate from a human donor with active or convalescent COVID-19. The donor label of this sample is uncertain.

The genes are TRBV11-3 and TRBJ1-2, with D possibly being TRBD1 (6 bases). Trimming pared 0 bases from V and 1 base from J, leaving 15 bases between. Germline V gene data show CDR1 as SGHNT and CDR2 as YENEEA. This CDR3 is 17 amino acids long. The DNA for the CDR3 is TGTGCCAGCAGCTTAGATAAGTCGGGACACCATAACTATGGCTACACCTTC. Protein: CASSLDKSGHHNYGYTF.

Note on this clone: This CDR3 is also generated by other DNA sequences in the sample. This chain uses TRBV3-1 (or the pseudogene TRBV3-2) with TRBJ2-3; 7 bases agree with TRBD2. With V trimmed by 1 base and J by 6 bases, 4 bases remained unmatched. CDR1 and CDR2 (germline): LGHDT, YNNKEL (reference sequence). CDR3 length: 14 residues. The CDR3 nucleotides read TGTGCCAGCAGCCAAGGAGGCGGGAGCGATACGCAGTATTTT. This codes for CASSQGGGSDTQYF.

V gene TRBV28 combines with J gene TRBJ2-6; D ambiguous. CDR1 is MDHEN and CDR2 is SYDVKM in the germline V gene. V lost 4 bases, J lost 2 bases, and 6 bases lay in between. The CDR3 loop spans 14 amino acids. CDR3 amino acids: CASSSPAGANVLTF. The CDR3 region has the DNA TGTGCCAGCAGTTCCCCAGCTGGGGCCAACGTCCTGACTTTC.

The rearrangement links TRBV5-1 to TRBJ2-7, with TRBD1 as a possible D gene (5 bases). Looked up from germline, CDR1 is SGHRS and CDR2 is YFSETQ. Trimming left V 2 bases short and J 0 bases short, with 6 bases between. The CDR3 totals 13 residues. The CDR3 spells CASSLGHSYEQYF. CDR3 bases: TGCGCCAGCAGCTTAGGACACTCCTACGAGCAGTACTTC.

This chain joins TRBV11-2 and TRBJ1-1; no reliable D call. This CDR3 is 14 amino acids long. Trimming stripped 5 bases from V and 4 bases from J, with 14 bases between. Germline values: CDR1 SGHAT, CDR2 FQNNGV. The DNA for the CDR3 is TGTGCCAGCAGCCTGAGGGTGTCTGGCACTGAAGCTTTCTTT. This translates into CASSLRVSGTEAFF.

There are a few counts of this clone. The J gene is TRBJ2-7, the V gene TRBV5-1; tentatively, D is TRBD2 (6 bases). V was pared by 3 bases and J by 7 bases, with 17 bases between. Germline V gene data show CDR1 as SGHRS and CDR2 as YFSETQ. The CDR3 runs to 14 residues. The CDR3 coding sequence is TGCGCCAGCAGCTGGACGGGACTCCCAAGGGAGCAGTACTTC. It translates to CASSWTGLPREQYF.

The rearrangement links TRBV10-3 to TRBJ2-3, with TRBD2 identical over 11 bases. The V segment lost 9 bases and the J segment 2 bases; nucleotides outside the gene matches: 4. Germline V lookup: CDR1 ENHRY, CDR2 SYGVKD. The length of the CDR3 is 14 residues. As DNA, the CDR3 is TGTGCCATTCGACTAGCGGGGACCACAGATACGCAGTATTTT. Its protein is CAIRLAGTTDTQYF.

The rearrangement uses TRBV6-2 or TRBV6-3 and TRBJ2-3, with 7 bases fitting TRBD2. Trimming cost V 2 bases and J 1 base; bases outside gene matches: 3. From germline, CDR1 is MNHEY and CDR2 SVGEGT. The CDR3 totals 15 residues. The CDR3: CASSYPAGGTDTQYF. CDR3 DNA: TGTGCCAGCAGTTACCCGGCGGGGGGCACAGATACGCAGTATTTT.

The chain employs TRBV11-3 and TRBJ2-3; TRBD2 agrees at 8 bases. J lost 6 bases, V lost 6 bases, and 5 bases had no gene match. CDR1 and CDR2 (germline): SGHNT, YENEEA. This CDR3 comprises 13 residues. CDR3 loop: CASRYTGGDTQYF. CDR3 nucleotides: TGTGCCAGCAGGTACACGGGGGGGGATACGCAGTATTTT.

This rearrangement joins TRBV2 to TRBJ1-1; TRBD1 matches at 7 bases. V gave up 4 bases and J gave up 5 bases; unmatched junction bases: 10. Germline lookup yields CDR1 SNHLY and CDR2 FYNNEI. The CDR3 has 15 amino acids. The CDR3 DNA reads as TGTGCCAGCAGTGGTGTTGAGGGGGCGGGGACTGAAGCTTTCTTT. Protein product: CASSGVEGAGTEAFF.

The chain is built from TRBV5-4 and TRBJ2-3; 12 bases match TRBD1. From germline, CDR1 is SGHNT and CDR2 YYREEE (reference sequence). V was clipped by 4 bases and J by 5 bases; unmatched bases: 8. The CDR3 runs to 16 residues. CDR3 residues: CASSRAGTGGGDTQYF. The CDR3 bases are TGTGCCAGCAGCAGGGCCGGGACAGGGGGCGGAGATACGCAGTATTTT. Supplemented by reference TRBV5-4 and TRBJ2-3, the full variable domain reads ETGVTQSPTHLIKTRGQQVTLRCSSQSGHNTVSWYQQALGQGPQFIFQYYREEENGRGNFPPRFSGLQFPNYSSELNVNALELDDSALYLCASSRAGTGGGDTQYFGPGTRLTVL.

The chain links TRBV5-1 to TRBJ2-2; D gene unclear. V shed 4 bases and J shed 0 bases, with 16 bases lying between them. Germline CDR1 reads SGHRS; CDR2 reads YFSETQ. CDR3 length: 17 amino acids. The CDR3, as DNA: TGCGCCAGCAGCCCTGACATTCCTGGCGCGAACACCGGGGAGCTGTTTTTT. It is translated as CASSPDIPGANTGELFF.

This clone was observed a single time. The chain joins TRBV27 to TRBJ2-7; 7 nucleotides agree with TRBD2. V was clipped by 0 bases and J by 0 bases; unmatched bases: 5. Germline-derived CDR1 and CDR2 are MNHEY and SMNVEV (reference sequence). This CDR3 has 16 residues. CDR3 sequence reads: CASSLSRDYSSYEQYF. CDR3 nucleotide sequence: TGTGCCAGCAGTTTATCGCGGGACTATAGCTCCTACGAGCAGTACTTC.

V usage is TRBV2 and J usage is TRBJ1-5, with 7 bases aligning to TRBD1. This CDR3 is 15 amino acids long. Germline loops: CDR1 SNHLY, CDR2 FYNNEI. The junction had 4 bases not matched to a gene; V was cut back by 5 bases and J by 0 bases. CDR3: CASSQGQYSNQPQHF. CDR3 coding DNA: TGTGCCAGCAGTCAGGGACAGTATAGCAATCAGCCCCAGCATTTT.

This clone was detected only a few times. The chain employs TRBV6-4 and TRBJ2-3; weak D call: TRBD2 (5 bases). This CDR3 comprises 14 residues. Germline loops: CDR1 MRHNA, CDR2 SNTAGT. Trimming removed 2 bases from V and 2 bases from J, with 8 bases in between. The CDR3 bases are TGTGCCAGCAGTGACGGACTGCACACAGATACGCAGTATTTT. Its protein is CASSDGLHTDTQYF.

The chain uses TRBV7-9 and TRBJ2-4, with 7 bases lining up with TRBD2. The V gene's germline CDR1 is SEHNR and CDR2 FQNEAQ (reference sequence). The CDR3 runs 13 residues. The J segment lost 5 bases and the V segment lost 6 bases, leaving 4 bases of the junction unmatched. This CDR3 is CASRRGTENIQYF. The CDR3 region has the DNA TGTGCCAGCAGGCGGGGGACGGAAAACATTCAGTACTTC.

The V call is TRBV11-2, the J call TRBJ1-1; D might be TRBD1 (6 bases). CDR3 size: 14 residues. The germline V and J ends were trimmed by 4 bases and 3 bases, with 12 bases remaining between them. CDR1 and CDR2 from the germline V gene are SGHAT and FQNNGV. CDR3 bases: TGTGCCAGCAGCTCCAAACAGGGTTACACTGAAGCTTTCTTT. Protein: CASSSKQGYTEAFF.

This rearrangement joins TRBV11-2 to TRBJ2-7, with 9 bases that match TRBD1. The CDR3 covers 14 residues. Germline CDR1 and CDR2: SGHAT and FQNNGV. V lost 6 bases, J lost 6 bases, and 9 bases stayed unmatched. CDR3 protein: CASRAAGTGLEQYF. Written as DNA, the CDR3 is TGTGCCAGCAGGGCTGCCGGGACAGGGCTCGAGCAGTACTTC.

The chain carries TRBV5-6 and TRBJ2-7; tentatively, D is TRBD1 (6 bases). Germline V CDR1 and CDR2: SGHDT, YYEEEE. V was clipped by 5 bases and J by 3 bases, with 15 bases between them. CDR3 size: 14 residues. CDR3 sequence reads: CASSRTPRGYEQYF. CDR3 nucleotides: TGTGCCAGCAGTAGGACACCCAGGGGCTACGAGCAGTACTTC.

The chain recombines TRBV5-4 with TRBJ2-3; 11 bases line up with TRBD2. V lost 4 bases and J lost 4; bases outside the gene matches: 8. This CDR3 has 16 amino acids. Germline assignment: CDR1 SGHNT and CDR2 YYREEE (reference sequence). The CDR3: CASSRYTSGSSDTQYF. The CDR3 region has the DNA TGTGCCAGCAGCCGCTACACTAGCGGGAGTTCAGATACGCAGTATTTT. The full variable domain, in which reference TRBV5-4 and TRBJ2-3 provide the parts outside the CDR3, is ETGVTQSPTHLIKTRGQQVTLRCSSQSGHNTVSWYQQALGQGPQFIFQYYREEENGRGNFPPRFSGLQFPNYSSELNVNALELDDSALYLCASSRYTSGSSDTQYFGPGTRLTVL.

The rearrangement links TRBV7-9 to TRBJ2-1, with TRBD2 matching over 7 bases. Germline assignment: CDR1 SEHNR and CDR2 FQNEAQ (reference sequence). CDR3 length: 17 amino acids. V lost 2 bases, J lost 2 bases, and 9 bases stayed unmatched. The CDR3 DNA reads TGTGCCAGCAGCTTACCTCTGGGGGAGGGCCCCTACAATGAGCAGTTCTTC. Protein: CASSLPLGEGPYNEQFF.

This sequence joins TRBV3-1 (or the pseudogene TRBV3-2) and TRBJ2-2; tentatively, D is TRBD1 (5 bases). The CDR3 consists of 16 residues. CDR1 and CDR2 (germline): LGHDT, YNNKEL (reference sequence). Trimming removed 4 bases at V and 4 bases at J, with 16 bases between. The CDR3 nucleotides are TGTGCCAGCAGCCGTAGACAGACCTTGGGCACCGGGGAGCTGTTTTTT. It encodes CASSRRQTLGTGELFF.

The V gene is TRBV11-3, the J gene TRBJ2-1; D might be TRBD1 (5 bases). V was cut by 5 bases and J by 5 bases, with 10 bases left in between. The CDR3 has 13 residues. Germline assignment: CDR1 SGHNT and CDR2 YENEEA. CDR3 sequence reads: CASSIGHNNEQFF. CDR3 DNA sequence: TGTGCCAGCAGCATTGGACACAACAATGAGCAGTTCTTC.

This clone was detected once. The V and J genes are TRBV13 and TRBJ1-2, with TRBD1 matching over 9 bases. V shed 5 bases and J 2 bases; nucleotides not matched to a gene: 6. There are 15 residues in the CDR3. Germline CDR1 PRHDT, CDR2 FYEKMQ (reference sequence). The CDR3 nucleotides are TGTGCCAGCAGCAACTCCGGGACAGGGAACTATGGCTACACCTTC. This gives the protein CASSNSGTGNYGYTF.

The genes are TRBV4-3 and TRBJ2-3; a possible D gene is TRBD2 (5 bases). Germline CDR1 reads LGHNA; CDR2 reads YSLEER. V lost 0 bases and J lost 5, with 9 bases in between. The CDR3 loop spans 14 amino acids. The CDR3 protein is CASSQDRGGDTQYF. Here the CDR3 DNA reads TGCGCCAGCAGCCAAGATCGGGGTGGAGATACGCAGTATTTT.